The 29 T cell receptor beta chains given below trace back to one sample, sequenced in a study of T cell changes during pregnancy in multiple sclerosis. The assay was immunoSEQ multiplex PCR, and TCRdb's table has in-frame clones only and misses some. Among about 57,000 clones listed, over 80% were seen once. The material was CD4+ T cells from peripheral blood mononuclear cells, obtained in the third trimester of pregnancy. These receptors were collected from a female donor with multiple sclerosis, enrolled in a pregnancy study.

The rearrangement links TRBV5-6 to TRBJ1-2; D is unresolved. Germline V gene sequence: CDR1 SGHDT, CDR2 YYEEEE. Between the trimmed V and J ends, which lost 1 base and 6 bases, there was a span of 7 bases. This CDR3 is built from 12 residues. The DNA for the CDR3 is TGTGCCAGCAGCTTGACAGAGCATGGCTACACCTTC. Its protein is CASSLTEHGYTF.

This clone was picked up one time. The rearrangement uses TRBV7-2 and TRBJ2-1; D gene ambiguous. The CDR3 loop spans 11 amino acids. The V end was cut by 5 bases, the J end by 7 bases, with 6 bases between. CDR1 and CDR2 from the germline V gene are SGHTA and FQGNSA. The chain's CDR3 is CASSLNNEQFF. CDR3 DNA: TGTGCCAGCAGCCTAAATAATGAGCAGTTCTTC.

The rearrangement uses TRBV19 and TRBJ1-2, with D tentatively TRBD1 (5 bases). V was pared by 2 bases and J by 5 bases, with 12 bases between. The CDR3 covers 14 residues. Germline CDR1 reads LNHDA; CDR2 reads SQIVND (reference sequence). The CDR3 bases are TGTGCCAGTAGTATATTTCATGGGGGGTATGGCTACACCTTC. It is translated as CASSIFHGGYGYTF.

This chain uses TRBV5-6 with TRBJ2-7, with D tentatively TRBD1 (5 bases). The CDR3 runs to 15 residues. Per the germline V gene, CDR1 is SGHDT and CDR2 is YYEEEE. Trimming removed 3 bases from V and 0 bases from J, with 13 bases in between. As DNA, the CDR3 is TGTGCCAGCAGCTACCAGGGCCGCAGCTCCTACGAGCAGTACTTC. Translation: CASSYQGRSSYEQYF.

V and J are TRBV27 and TRBJ1-3; D is unresolved. Germline V gives CDR1 MNHEY, CDR2 SMNVEV (reference sequence). V lost 6 bases and J lost 8, with 17 bases in between. The CDR3 sequence is 14 residues long. In DNA form, the CDR3 reads TGTGCCAGCAGCGGCGGGAGCAAAGGACACACCATATATTTT. Its translation: CASSGGSKGHTIYF.

This clone appeared once. The chain couples TRBV10-3 to TRBJ1-1; 8 nucleotides line up with TRBD1. This CDR3 comprises 13 residues. The junction had 8 bases not matched to a gene; V was cut back by 10 bases and J by 4 bases. CDR1 and CDR2 from the germline V gene are ENHRY and SYGVKD. DNA of the CDR3: TGTGCCACCTCGGGACAGGTGGCCACTGAAGCTTTCTTT. Residues: CATSGQVATEAFF.

V and J are TRBV4-3 and TRBJ1-1; the D is unclear. The CDR3 is 13 amino acids. Trimming removed 4 bases from V and 6 bases from J, with 12 bases in between. In germline, CDR1 is LGHNA, CDR2 YSLEER. Written as DNA, the CDR3 is TGCGCCAGCAGCCCCCTAGTTGCATCTGAAGCTTTCTTT. It is translated as CASSPLVASEAFF.

Here the CDR3 reads CSVALTVRSEAFF. CDR3 DNA: TGCAGCGTTGCTTTGACAGTCCGGTCTGAAGCTTTCTTT. This chain joins TRBV29-1 and TRBJ1-1; tentative D call: TRBD1 (5 bases). Trimming pared 4 bases from V and 6 bases from J, leaving 15 bases between. Per germline, CDR1 SQVTM and CDR2 ANQGSEA. The CDR3 extends over 13 amino acids. The variable domain in full, with the rest retrieved from reference TRBV29-1 and TRBJ1-1, is SAVISQKPSRDICQRGTSLTIQCQVDSQVTMMFWYRQQPGQSLTLIATANQGSEATYESGFVIDKFPISRPNLTFSTLTVSNMSPEDSSIYLCSVALTVRSEAFFGQGTRLTVV.

This chain connects TRBV19 to TRBJ1-6; 7 bases are a match to TRBD1. V lost 2 bases to trimming and J lost 0 bases; unmatched junction nucleotides: 7. Germline loops: CDR1 LNHDA, CDR2 SQIVND (reference sequence). The CDR3 contains 18 residues. The CDR3 loop is CASSIFAGGSSYNSPLHF. CDR3 in DNA: TGTGCCAGTAGTATATTTGCAGGGGGGAGCTCCTATAATTCACCCCTCCACTTT.

This chain joins TRBV11-2 and TRBJ1-3, with 9 bases identical to TRBD1. The germline V gene encodes CDR1 SGHAT and CDR2 FQNNGV. This CDR3 has 15 amino acids. After removal of 5 bases from V and 3 bases from J, the junction contained 5 bases not matched to a gene. The CDR3 nucleotides are TGTGCCAGCAGCCCTAACAGGGGGCTTGGAAACACCATATATTTT. This translates into CASSPNRGLGNTIYF.

The chain has TRBV19 and TRBJ2-5; 9 bases are shared with TRBD2. V was clipped by 4 bases and J by 1 base; unmatched bases: 4. Looked up from germline, CDR1 is LNHDA and CDR2 is SQIVND (reference sequence). This CDR3 is built from 15 residues. For the CDR3, the DNA is TGTGCCAGTAGTAACCAGCGGGGGGCCCAAGAGACCCAGTACTTC. The encoded protein is CASSNQRGAQETQYF.

J is TRBJ2-7 and V is TRBV12-1; the tabulated D call, TRBD1, remains unverified against the DNA. TRBV12-1 is deemed a pseudogene. The CDR3 sequence is 14 residues long. Here the CDR3 reads CASTLRDSNYEQYF. The CDR3 DNA reads TGTGCCAGCACCCTCCGGGACAGCAACTACGAGCAGTACTTC.

This chain joins TRBV10-3 and TRBJ2-2; TRBD1 matches 10 bases. Trimming took 6 bases from V and 7 from J; bases not matched to a gene: 11. The CDR3 is made up of 16 amino acids. CDR1 and CDR2 (germline): ENHRY, SYGVKD. CDR3 nucleotide sequence: TGTGCCATCAGCATTAAGACAGGGGGCGACGGCGGGGAGCTGTTTTTT. The encoded protein is CAISIKTGGDGGELFF.

The chain links TRBV11-3 to TRBJ1-2, with D unresolved. The CDR3 totals 13 residues. Germline lookup yields CDR1 SGHNT and CDR2 YENEEA. V was pared by 3 bases and J by 6 bases, with 11 bases between. CDR3 sequence reads: CASSFRVLHGYTF. CDR3 sequence (DNA): TGTGCCAGCAGCTTCCGGGTTCTCCATGGCTACACCTTC.

This clone was seen only once. A junction end diverges from the germline sequence, so it may reflect a read error. The rearrangement links TRBV5-1 to TRBJ2-7, with TRBD1 matching over 8 bases. Germline loops: CDR1 SGHRS, CDR2 YFSETQ. This CDR3 comprises 15 residues. CDR3 sequence reads: CASSLSGTGPYEQYF. The CDR3 DNA sequence: TGCGCCAGCAGCCTATCCGGGACAGGCCCCTATGAGCAGTACTTC. Drawing the rest from reference TRBV5-1 and TRBJ2-7, the complete variable domain is KAGVTQTPRYLIKTRGQQVTLSCSPISGHRSVSWYQQTPGQGLQFLFEYFSETQRNKGNFPGRFSGRQFSNSRSEMNVSTLELGDSALYLCASSLSGTGPYEQYFGPGTRLTVT.

The CDR3 spells CAWSVRGGESGYTF. The CDR3 bases are TGTGCCTGGAGTGTTAGGGGGGGCGAATCTGGCTACACCTTC. The J gene is TRBJ1-2, the V gene TRBV30; tentatively, D is TRBD1 (6 bases). The CDR3 loop spans 14 amino acids. The germline V gene has CDR1 GTSNPN and CDR2 SVGIG (reference sequence). With 0 bases removed from V and 7 bases from J, the gap between germline ends came to 15 bases.

This chain joins TRBV7-3 and TRBJ2-2; 8 positions match TRBD2. The V and J ends lost 3 bases and 5 bases, in that order; junction bases with no gene match: 5. The CDR3 is 15 residues long. The germline gives CDR1 SGHTA, CDR2 FQGTGA. The CDR3 DNA follows: TGTGCCAGCAGCTTCCTGAGCGGGGGAACCGGGGAGCTGTTTTTT. It codes for CASSFLSGGTGELFF. The complete variable domain, with remaining parts taken from reference TRBV7-3 and TRBJ2-2, reads GAGVSQTPSNKVTEKGKYVELRCDPISGHTALYWYRQSLGQGPEFLIYFQGTGAADDSGLPNDRFFAVRPEGSVSTLKIQRTERGDSAVYLCASSFLSGGTGELFFGEGSRLTVL.

The CDR3 loop reads CASSQDPMSSYNEQFF. DNA for the CDR3: TGCGCCAGCAGCCAAGATCCGATGAGCTCCTACAATGAGCAGTTCTTC. This sequence joins TRBV4-3 and TRBJ2-1; D is ambiguous. V gave up 0 bases and J gave up 0 bases, with 9 bases separating them. This CDR3 contains 16 residues. Germline V gives CDR1 LGHNA, CDR2 YSLEER.

The chain employs TRBV4-3 and TRBJ2-5; TRBD2 might be the D (5 bases). The CDR3 is 12 amino acids. Trimming took off 5 bases at V and 5 bases at J, with 9 bases between the two ends. Germline CDR1 reads LGHNA; CDR2 reads YSLEER. The DNA for the CDR3 is TGCGCCAGCAGCGGAGGCGGGGAGACCCAGTACTTC. This sequence encodes CASSGGGETQYF.

The gene calls are TRBV4-1 and TRBJ1-4, with a tentative D call TRBD1 (5 bases). V shed 4 bases and J shed 5 bases, with 14 bases lying between them. Germline CDR1 reads MGHRA; CDR2 reads YSYEKL. The CDR3 runs 15 residues. CDR3 DNA sequence: TGCGCCAGCAGCCCGCCCACAGGACGGAATGAAAAACTGTTTTTT. The encoded protein is CASSPPTGRNEKLFF.

The J gene is TRBJ2-7, the V gene TRBV4-1, with D perhaps matching TRBD2 (5 bases). Germline assignment: CDR1 MGHRA and CDR2 YSYEKL. Trimming cost V 0 bases and J 0 bases, with 15 bases left between them. CDR3 length: 17 amino acids. The CDR3 DNA reads TGCGCCAGCAGCCAAGAATCCCCAGGACTTCTCTCCTACGAGCAGTACTTC. Its protein is CASSQESPGLLSYEQYF.

This clone appeared a few times. The chain couples TRBV7-2 to TRBJ1-6; D perhaps matches TRBD1 (5 bases). Germline CDR1 is SGHTA and CDR2 is FQGNSA. V was cut by 4 bases and J by 2 bases, with 6 bases left in between. CDR3 length: 14 amino acids. CDR3 region: CASSSGTYNSPLHF. The CDR3 nucleotides are TGTGCCAGCAGCTCAGGGACCTATAATTCACCCCTCCACTTT.

V is TRBV7-2 and J is TRBJ2-2; perhaps TRBD1 as D (5 bases). CDR1 is SGHTA, CDR2 FQGNSA, per germline. Trimming stripped 0 bases from V and 6 bases from J, with 5 bases between. This CDR3 has 13 residues. The CDR3 coding sequence is TGTGCCAGCAGCTTAGCGGGGCCCGGGGAGCTGTTTTTT. Translation: CASSLAGPGELFF. The whole variable domain, filled in from reference TRBV7-2 and TRBJ2-2, reads GAGVSQSPSNKVTEKGKDVELRCDPISGHTALYWYRQSLGQGLEFLIYFQGNSAPDKSGLPSDRFSAERTGGSVSTLTIQRTQQEDSAVYLCASSLAGPGELFFGEGSRLTVL.

The chain recombines TRBV2 with TRBJ2-5; D perhaps matches TRBD2 (5 bases). The germline CDR1 and CDR2 sequences are SNHLY and FYNNEI. V was trimmed by 0 bases and J by 8 bases, leaving 10 bases between them. The CDR3 extends over 13 amino acids. CDR3 bases: TGTGCCAGCAGTGAAGCCACTAGTAGTACCCAGTACTTC. Amino acids: CASSEATSSTQYF.

This chain joins TRBV7-8 and TRBJ2-3, with TRBD1 matching 8 bases. V was pared by 7 bases and J by 5 bases, with 14 bases of the junction left unmatched. The CDR3 has 16 residues. Germline V CDR1 and CDR2: SGHVS, FQNEAQ. This CDR3 reads CASTPPGQGAGDTQYF. Here the CDR3 DNA reads TGTGCCAGCACACCCCCCGGCCAGGGGGCTGGAGATACGCAGTATTTT. The whole variable domain, filled in from reference TRBV7-8 and TRBJ2-3, reads GAGVSQSPRYKVAKRGQDVALRCDPISGHVSLFWYQQALGQGPEFLTYFQNEAQLDKSGLPSDRFFAERPEGSVSTLKIQRTQQEDSAVYLCASTPPGQGAGDTQYFGPGTRLTVL.

The chain is built from TRBV19 and TRBJ1-2; D is possibly TRBD1 (6 bases). The CDR3 totals 14 residues. Germline V gene lookup returns CDR1 LNHDA and CDR2 SQIVND (reference sequence). The V end lost 4 bases, the J end lost 4 bases, and 13 bases lay between the germline ends. CDR3 sequence: CASSSRTAIYGYTF. The CDR3 DNA sequence: TGTGCCAGTAGTAGCCGGACAGCTATCTATGGCTACACCTTC.

This chain joins TRBV4-3 and TRBJ1-2, with 9 bases lining up with TRBD1. Germline loops: CDR1 LGHNA, CDR2 YSLEER. V trimming: 4 bases; J trimming: 6 bases; junction bases outside the gene matches: 3. This CDR3 spans 13 amino acids. The CDR3 loop reads CASSPNRGHGYTF. As DNA, the CDR3 is TGCGCCAGCAGCCCAAACAGGGGGCATGGCTACACCTTC.

The CDR3 sequence is CASSYSPSGGEDTQYF. CDR3 coding DNA: TGTGCCAGCAGTTACTCGCCTAGCGGGGGGGAAGATACGCAGTATTTT. The chain employs TRBV6-5 and TRBJ2-3; 12 bases agree with TRBD2. The CDR3 is 16 residues long. Unmatched junction bases numbered 3, after V lost 0 bases and J lost 5 bases. In germline, CDR1 is MNHEY, CDR2 SVGAGI.

V usage is TRBV18 and J usage is TRBJ1-1; D gene ambiguous. Trimming removed 2 bases at V and 5 bases at J, with 9 bases between. The CDR3 loop spans 13 amino acids. Germline lookup yields CDR1 KGHSH and CDR2 LQKENI. CDR3 region: CASSPGGNTEAFF. CDR3 nucleotides: TGTGCCAGCTCACCAGGAGGGAATACTGAAGCTTTCTTT.